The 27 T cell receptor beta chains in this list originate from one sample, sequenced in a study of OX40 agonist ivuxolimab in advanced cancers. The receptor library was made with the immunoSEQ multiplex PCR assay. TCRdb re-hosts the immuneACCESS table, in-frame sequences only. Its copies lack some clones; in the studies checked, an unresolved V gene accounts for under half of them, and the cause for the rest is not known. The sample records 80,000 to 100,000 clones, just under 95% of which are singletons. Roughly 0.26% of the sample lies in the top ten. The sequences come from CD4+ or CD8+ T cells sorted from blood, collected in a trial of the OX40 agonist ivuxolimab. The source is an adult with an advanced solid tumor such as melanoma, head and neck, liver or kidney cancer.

CDR3 protein: CASLTSRGGDTEAFF. Written as DNA, the CDR3 is TGTGCCAGCTTAACATCCAGGGGTGGGGACACTGAAGCTTTCTTT. The chain uses TRBV28 and TRBJ1-1; a weak D match, TRBD1 (6 bases). Deletions cut 8 bases from V and 3 bases from J, with 19 bases between. The CDR3 loop spans 15 amino acids. Germline lookup yields CDR1 MDHEN and CDR2 SYDVKM.

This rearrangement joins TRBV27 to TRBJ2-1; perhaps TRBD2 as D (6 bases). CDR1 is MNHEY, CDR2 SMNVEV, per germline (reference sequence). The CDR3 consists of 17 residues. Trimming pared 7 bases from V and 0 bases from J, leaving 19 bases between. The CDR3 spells CASTPTTRGNSYNEQFF. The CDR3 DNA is TGTGCCAGCACGCCCACCACTCGGGGGAACTCCTACAATGAGCAGTTCTTC.

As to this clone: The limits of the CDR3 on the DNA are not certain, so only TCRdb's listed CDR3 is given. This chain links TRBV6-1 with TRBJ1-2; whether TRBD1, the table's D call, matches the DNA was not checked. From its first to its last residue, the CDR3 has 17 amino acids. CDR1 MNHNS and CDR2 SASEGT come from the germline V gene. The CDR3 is CASSAQFFGTASYGYTF.

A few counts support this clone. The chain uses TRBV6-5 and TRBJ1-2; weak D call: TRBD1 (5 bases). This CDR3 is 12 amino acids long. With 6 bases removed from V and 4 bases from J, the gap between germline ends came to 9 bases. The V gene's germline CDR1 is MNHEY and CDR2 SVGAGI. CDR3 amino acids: CASRTAFYGYTF. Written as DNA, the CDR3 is TGTGCCAGCAGGACAGCCTTCTATGGCTACACCTTC.

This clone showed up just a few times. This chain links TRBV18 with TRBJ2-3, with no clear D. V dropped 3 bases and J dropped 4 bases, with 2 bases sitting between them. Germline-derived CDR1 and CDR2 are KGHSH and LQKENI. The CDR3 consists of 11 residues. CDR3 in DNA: TGTGCCAGCTCACCTTCAGATACGCAGTATTTT. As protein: CASSPSDTQYF.

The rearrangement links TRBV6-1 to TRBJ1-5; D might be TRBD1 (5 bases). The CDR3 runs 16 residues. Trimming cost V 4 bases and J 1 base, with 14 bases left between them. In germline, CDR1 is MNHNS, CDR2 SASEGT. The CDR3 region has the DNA TGTGCCAGCAGTGGTGGGGGGGGGTTCAGCAATCAGCCCCAGCATTTT. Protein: CASSGGGGFSNQPQHF.

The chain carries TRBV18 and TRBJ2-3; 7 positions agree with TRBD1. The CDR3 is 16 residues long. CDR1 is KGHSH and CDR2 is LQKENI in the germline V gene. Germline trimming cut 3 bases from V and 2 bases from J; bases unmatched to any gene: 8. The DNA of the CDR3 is TGTGCCAGCTCACCCCCGGGACAGAGAACCACAGATACGCAGTATTTT. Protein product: CASSPPGQRTTDTQYF.

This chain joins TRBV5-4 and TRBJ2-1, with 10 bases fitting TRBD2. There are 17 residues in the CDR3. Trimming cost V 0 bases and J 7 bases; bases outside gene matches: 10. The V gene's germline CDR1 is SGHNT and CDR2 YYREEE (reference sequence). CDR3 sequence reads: CASSLGLAGAYGNEQFF. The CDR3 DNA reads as TGTGCCAGCAGCTTGGGCCTAGCGGGAGCGTATGGGAATGAGCAGTTCTTC. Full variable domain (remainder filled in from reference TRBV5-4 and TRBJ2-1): ETGVTQSPTHLIKTRGQQVTLRCSSQSGHNTVSWYQQALGQGPQFIFQYYREEENGRGNFPPRFSGLQFPNYSSELNVNALELDDSALYLCASSLGLAGAYGNEQFFGPGTRLTVL.

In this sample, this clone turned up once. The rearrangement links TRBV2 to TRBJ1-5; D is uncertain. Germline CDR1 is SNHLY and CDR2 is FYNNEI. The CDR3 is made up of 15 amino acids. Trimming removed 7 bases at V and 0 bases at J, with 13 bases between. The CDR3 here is CASKAEGYSNQPQHF. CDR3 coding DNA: TGTGCCAGCAAGGCGGAAGGTTATAGCAATCAGCCCCAGCATTTT.

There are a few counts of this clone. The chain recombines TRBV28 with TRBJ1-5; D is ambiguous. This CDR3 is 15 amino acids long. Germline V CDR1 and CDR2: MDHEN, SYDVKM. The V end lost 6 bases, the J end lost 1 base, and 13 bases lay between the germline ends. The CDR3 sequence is CASRGWVQSNQPQHF. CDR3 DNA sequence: TGTGCCAGCAGGGGTTGGGTACAGAGCAATCAGCCCCAGCATTTT.

The DNA of the CDR3 is TGTGCCAGCAGTGAAGGGTGGAGGACTGAAGCTTTCTTT. It yields the protein CASSEGWRTEAFF. The rearrangement uses TRBV2 and TRBJ1-1; D gene uncertain. V lost 1 base to trimming and J lost 5 bases, with 8 bases between them. Per germline, CDR1 SNHLY and CDR2 FYNNEI. The CDR3 runs to 13 residues.

The DNA of the CDR3 is TGTGCCAGCAGGGACGGGGGCACTGGAAACACCATATATTTT. Protein product: CASRDGGTGNTIYF. The chain combines TRBV27 with TRBJ1-3; D is possibly TRBD1 (6 bases). From germline, CDR1 is MNHEY and CDR2 SMNVEV (reference sequence). CDR3 length: 14 amino acids. Trimming removed 6 bases from V and 2 bases from J, with 11 bases in between.

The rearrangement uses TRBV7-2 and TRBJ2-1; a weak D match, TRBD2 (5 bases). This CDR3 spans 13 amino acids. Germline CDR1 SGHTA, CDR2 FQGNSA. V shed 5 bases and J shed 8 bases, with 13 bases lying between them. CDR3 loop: CASSLYRGDEQFF. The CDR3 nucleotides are TGTGCCAGCAGCCTATACCGGGGAGATGAGCAGTTCTTC.

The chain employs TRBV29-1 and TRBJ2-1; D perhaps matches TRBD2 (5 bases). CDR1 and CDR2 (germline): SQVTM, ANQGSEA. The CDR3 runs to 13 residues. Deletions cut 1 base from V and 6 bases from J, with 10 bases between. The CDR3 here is CSVEGLSRNEQFF. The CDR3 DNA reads TGCAGCGTTGAAGGACTATCTCGCAATGAGCAGTTCTTC.

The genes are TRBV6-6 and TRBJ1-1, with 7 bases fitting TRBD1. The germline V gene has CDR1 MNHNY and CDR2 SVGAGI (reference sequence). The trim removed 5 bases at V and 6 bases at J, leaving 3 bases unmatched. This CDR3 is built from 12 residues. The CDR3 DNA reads TGTGCCAGCAGTGTCAGGGGGTCTGAAGCTTTCTTT. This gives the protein CASSVRGSEAFF.

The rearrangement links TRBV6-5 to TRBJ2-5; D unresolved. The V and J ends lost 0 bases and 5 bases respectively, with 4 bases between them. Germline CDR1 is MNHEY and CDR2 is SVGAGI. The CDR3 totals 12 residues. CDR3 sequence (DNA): TGTGCCAGCAGTTACTCGACTGAGACCCAGTACTTC. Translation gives CASSYSTETQYF.

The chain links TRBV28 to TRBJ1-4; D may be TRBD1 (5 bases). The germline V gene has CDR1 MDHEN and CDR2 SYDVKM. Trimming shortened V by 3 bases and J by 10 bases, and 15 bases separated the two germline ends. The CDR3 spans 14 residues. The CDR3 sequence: CASSFSRVYGKLFF. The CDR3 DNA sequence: TGTGCCAGCAGTTTCAGCAGGGTATATGGAAAACTGTTTTTT.

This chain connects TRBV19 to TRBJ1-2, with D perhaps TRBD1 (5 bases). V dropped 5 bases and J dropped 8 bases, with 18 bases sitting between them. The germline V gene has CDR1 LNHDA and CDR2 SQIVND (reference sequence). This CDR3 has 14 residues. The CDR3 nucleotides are TGTGCCAGTAGTCCTCGAGGGGCCGTGGGGGGCTACACCTTC. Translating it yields CASSPRGAVGGYTF.

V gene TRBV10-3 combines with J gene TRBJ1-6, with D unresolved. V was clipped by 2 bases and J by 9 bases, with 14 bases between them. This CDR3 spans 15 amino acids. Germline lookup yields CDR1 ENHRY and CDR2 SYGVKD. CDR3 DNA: TGTGCCATCAGTGAGCTGAGGTCCAAAGCTTCACCCCTCCACTTT. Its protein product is CAISELRSKASPLHF.

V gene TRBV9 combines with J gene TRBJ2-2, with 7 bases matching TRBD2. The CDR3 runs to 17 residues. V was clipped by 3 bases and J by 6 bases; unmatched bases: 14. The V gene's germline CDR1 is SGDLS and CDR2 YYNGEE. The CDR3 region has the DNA TGTGCCAGCAGCGCGACATGGACGGGGGGACCGCCCGGGGAGCTGTTTTTT. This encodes CASSATWTGGPPGELFF.

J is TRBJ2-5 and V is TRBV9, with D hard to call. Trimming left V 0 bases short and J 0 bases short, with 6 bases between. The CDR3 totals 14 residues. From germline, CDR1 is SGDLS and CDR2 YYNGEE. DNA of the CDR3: TGTGCCAGCAGCGTAGGACGAAACCAAGAGACCCAGTACTTC. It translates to CASSVGRNQETQYF.

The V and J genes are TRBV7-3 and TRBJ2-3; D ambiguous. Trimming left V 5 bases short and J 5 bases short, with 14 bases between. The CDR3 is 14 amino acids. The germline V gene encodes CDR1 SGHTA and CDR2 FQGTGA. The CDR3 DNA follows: TGTGCCAGCAGCCCCTCCCCCCCCTTAGATACGCAGTATTTT. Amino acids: CASSPSPPLDTQYF.

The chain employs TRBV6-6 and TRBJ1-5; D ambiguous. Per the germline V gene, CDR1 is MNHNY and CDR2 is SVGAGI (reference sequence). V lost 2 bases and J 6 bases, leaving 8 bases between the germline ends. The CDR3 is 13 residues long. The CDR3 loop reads CASSYGSGQPQHF. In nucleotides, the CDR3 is TGTGCCAGCAGTTACGGTTCGGGTCAGCCCCAGCATTTT.

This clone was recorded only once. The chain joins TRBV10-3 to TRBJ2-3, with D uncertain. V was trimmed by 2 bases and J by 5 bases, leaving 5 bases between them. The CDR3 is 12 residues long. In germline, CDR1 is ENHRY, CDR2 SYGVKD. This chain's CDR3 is CAISEEEDTQYF. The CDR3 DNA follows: TGTGCCATCAGTGAGGAGGAAGATACGCAGTATTTT.

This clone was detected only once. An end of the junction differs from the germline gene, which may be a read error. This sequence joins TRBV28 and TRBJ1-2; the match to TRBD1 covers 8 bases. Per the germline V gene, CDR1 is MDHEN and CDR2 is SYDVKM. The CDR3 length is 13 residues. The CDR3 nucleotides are TGTGCCGGCAGGTCAGGGGGCCTCTATGGCTACACCTTC. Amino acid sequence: CAGRSGGLYGYTF.

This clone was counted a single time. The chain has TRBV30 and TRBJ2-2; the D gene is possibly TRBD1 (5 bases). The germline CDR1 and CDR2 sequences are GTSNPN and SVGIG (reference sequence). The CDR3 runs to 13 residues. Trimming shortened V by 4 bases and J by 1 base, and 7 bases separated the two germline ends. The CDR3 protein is CAWNQGNTGELFF. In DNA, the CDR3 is TGTGCCTGGAACCAGGGGAACACCGGGGAGCTGTTTTTT.

CDR3 in DNA: TGTGCCAGCAGCTTAGGGGTATTCGGTCCCCAGCATTTT. This translates into CASSLGVFGPQHF. The V call is TRBV7-9, the J call TRBJ1-5; the D is unclear. V was shortened by 1 base and J by 10 bases, with 11 bases between the two germline ends. The CDR3 loop spans 13 amino acids. Germline V gives CDR1 SEHNR, CDR2 FQNEAQ (reference sequence).